This TCR beta chain was sequenced during a study of patients and donors after allogeneic stem cell transplantation. Using its own MiXCR run on the RT-PCR reads, TCRdb lists one record per CDR3 protein. This sample has about 200,000 distinct CDR3 sequences; roughly 40% occur once, and the top ten carry 33%. Per the germline V gene, CDR1 is SQVTM and CDR2 is ANQGSEA. This CDR3 contains 12 residues. Trimming removed 7 bases at V and 4 bases at J, with 10 bases between. This clonotype came up a few times. The rearrangement uses TRBV29-1 and TRBJ1-4; D unresolved. This TCR was recovered from a human donor who was either an allogeneic HSCT recipient or a stem cell or donor lymphocyte infusion donor (not recorded which). It is not recorded whose cells these are; they may come from a transplant donor. Sequences were obtained from blood, either unsorted or a sorted T cell fraction (not recorded which). The CDR3 region has the DNA TGCAGCGCTGGATCGATTAATGAAAAACTGTTTTTT. The encoded protein is CSAGSINEKLFF.